This T cell receptor (beta chain) came from a study of beta chain features in type 1 diabetes. The CDR3 length equals 11 residues, ends included. From germline, CDR1 is GTSNPN and CDR2 SVGIG (reference sequence). A word on this clone: A read error is likely, as this CDR3 ends without the conserved phenylalanine or tryptophan. Because the CDR3's place on the DNA is in doubt, the DNA is left out and the CDR3 is given as listed by TCRdb.

Sorted populations all had greater than 95% purity. The whole isolated RNA underwent reverse transcription, so sequencing captured expressed TCRB transcripts. TCRdb's copy holds only in-frame clones and misses some; the assay was immunoSEQ multiplex PCR. Here the sample spans under 450,000 clones, approximately 14% being singletons. This clonotype was sampled from a young man in good health. The sequencing sample was made of naive CD4+ T cells from blood. The chain couples TRBV30 to TRBJ2-7. CDR3 amino acids: CAWSREGAPSI.